A single sample is the source of the 3 T cell receptor beta chains below, sequenced in a study of cytomegalovirus exposure and HLA in healthy donors. PCR employed 60 Vbeta and 13 Jbeta primers. Only in-frame clones appear in the TCRdb table, and some are missing; sequencing was by immunoSEQ multiplex PCR. This table has 90,000 to 95,000 clones, over 75% appearing once. What was sequenced was PBMCs. The receptor source for this set is a male donor in good health and CMV-seropositive.

This clone was counted once. The chain links TRBV11-3 to TRBJ2-3, with D possibly TRBD2 on 5 matching bases. The V gene lost 6 bases and the J gene lost 1 base, with 14 bases spanning the gap. Germline loops: CDR1 SGHNT, CDR2 YENEEA. This CDR3 is built from 15 residues. CDR3: CASSLGGYRTDTQYF. CDR3 sequence (DNA): TGTGCCAGCAGTCTAGGCGGGTATCGCACAGATACGCAGTATTTT.

This chain links TRBV28 with TRBJ2-3; 7 bases are a match to TRBD2. Germline-derived CDR1 and CDR2 are MDHEN and SYDVKM. The CDR3 totals 14 residues. Losses at the gene ends were 9 bases for V and 4 bases for J; bases not matched to a gene: 10. This chain's CDR3 is CASKLAGESDTQYF. The CDR3 DNA sequence: TGTGCCAGTAAGCTCGCGGGAGAGTCAGATACGCAGTATTTT.

The chain recombines TRBV7-6 with TRBJ1-3, with D hard to call. With 5 bases removed from V and 0 bases from J, the gap between germline ends came to 14 bases. Germline CDR1 is SGHVS and CDR2 is FNYEAQ. The CDR3 is 16 residues long. The chain's CDR3 is CASSPNAVPSGNTIYF. CDR3 DNA sequence: TGTGCCAGCAGCCCAAACGCAGTCCCCTCTGGAAACACCATATATTTT.